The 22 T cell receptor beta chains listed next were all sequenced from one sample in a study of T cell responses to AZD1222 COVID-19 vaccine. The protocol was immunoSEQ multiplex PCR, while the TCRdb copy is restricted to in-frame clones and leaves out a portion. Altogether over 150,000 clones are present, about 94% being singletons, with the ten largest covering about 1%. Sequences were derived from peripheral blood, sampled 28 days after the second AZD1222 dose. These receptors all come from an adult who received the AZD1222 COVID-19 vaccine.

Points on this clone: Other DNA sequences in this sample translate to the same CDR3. CDR3 protein: CASSLTGTYEQYF. The DNA for the CDR3 is TGCGCCAGCAGCTTGACTGGTACCTACGAGCAGTACTTC. V gene TRBV5-1 combines with J gene TRBJ2-7; D is uncertain. The V gene lost 1 base and the J gene lost 2 bases, with 7 bases spanning the gap. In germline, CDR1 is SGHRS, CDR2 YFSETQ. There are 13 residues in the CDR3.

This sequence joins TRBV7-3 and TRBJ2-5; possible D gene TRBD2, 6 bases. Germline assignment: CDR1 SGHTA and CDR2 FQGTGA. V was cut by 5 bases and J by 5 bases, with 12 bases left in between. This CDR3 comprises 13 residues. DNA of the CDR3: TGTGCCAGCAGCCTCGGGGGTACTGAGACCCAGTACTTC. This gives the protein CASSLGGTETQYF.

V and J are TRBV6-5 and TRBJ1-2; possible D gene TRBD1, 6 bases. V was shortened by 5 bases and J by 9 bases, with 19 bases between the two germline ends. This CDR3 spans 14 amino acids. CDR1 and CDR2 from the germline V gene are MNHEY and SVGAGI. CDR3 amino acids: CASSPGQLLHSYTF. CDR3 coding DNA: TGTGCCAGCAGTCCTGGACAGCTGTTGCATAGCTACACCTTC.

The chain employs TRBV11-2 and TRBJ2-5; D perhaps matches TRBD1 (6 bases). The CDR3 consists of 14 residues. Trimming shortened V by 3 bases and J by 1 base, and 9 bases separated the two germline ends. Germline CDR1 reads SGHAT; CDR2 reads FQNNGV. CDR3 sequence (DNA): TGTGCCAGCAGCTTCCGGGACACCCAAGAGACCCAGTACTTC. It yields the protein CASSFRDTQETQYF.

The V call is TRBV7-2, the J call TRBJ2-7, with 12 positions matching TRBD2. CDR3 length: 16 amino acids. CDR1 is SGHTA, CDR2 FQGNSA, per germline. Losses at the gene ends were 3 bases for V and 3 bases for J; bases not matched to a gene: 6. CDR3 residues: CASSFTSGGPHYEQYF. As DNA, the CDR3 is TGTGCCAGCAGCTTCACTAGCGGGGGGCCGCACTACGAGCAGTACTTC.

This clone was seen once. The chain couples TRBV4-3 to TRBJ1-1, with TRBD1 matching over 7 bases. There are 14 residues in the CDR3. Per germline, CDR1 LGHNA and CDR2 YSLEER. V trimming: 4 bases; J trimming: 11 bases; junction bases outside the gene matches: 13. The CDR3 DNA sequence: TGCGCCAGCAGCCTCGGGACAGTCAGTGGAGGGGCTTTCTTT. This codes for CASSLGTVSGGAFF.

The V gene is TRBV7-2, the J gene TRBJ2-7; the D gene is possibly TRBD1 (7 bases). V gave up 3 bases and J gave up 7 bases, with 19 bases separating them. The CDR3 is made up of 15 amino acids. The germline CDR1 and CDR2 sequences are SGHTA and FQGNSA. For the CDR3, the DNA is TGTGCCAGCAGCTTCACCTTGCAGGGGGGCTGGGAGCAGTACTTC. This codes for CASSFTLQGGWEQYF.

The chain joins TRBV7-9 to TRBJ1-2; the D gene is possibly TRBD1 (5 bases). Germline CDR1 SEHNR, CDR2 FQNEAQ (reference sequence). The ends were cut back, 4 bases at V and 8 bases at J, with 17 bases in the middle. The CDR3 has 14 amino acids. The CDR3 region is CASSWGKTPRGYTF. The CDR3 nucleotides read TGTGCCAGCAGCTGGGGGAAAACCCCTCGGGGCTACACCTTC.

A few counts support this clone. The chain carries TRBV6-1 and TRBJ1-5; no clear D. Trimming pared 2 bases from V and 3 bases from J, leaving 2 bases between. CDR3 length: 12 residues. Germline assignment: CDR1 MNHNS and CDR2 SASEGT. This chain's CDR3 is CASSELNQPQHF. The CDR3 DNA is TGTGCCAGCAGTGAACTCAATCAGCCCCAGCATTTT.

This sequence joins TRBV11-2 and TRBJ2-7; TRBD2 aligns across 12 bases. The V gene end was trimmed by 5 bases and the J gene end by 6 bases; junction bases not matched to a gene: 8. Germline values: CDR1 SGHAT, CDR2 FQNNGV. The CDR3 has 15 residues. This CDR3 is CASSLGLAGPLEQYF. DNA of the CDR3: TGTGCCAGCAGCCTAGGACTAGCGGGGCCTCTCGAGCAGTACTTC. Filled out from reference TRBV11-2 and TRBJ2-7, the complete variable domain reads EAGVAQSPRYKIIEKRQSVAFWCNPISGHATLYWYQQILGQGPKLLIQFQNNGVVDDSQLPKDRFSAERLKGVDSTLKIQPAKLEDSAVYLCASSLGLAGPLEQYFGPGTRLTVT.

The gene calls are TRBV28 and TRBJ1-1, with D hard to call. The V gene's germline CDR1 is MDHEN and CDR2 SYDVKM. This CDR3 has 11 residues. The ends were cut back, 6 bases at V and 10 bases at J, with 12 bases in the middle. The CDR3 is CASSFGRIAFF. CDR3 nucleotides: TGTGCCAGCAGCTTTGGAAGAATAGCTTTCTTT.

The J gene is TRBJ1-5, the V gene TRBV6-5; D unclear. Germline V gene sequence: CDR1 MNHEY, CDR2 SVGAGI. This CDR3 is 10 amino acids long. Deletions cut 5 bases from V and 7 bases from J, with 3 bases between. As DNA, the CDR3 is TGTGCCAGCAGTCGGCAGCCCCAGCATTTT. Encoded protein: CASSRQPQHF.

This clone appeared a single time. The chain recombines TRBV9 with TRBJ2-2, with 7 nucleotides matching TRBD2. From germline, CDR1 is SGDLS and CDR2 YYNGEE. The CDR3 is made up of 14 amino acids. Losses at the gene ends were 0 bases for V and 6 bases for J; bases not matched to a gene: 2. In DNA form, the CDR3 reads TGTGCCAGCAGCGTAGAGGGAGGGCCCGGGGAGCTGTTTTTT. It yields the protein CASSVEGGPGELFF.

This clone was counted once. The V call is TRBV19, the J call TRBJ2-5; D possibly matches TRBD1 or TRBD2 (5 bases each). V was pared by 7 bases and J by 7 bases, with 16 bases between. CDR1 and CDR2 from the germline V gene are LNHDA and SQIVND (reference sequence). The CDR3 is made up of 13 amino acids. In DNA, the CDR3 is TGTGCCAGTACCACCAATCGGGGCGGGACCCAGTACTTC. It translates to CASTTNRGGTQYF.

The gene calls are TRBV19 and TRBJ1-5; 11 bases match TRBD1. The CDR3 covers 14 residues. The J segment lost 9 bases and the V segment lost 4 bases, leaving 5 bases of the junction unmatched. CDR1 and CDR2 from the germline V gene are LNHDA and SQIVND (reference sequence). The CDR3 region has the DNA TGTGCCAGTAGTAGGCGGACAGGGGGCATGCCCCAGCATTTT. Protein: CASSRRTGGMPQHF.

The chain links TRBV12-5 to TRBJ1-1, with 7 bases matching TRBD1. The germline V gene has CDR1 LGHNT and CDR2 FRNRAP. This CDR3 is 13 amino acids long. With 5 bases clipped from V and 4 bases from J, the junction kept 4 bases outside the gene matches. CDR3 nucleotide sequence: TGTGCTAGTGGTCCACAGGGGTTCACTGAAGCTTTCTTT. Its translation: CASGPQGFTEAFF.

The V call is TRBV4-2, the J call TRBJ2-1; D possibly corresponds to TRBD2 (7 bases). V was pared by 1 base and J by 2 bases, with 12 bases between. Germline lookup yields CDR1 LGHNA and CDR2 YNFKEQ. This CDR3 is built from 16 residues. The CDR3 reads CASSQGAGAAYNEQFF. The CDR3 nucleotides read TGTGCCAGCAGCCAAGGGGCGGGGGCGGCCTACAATGAGCAGTTCTTC.

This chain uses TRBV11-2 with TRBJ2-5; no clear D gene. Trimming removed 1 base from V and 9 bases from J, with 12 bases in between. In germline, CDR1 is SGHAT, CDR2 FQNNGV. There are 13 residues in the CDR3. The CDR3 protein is CASSLALLQPQYF. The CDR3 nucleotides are TGTGCCAGCAGCTTAGCCCTCCTTCAGCCCCAGTACTTC.

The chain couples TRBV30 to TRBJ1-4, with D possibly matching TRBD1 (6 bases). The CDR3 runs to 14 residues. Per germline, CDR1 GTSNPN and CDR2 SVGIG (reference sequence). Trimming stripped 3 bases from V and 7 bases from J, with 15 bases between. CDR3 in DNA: TGTGCCTGGAGATATGGGGGGGCGGGTGAAAAACTGTTTTTT. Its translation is CAWRYGGAGEKLFF.

The CDR3 DNA sequence: TGTGCCAGCAGTTGGCGGACAGGGGGCAACTTCCACAATGAGCAGTTCTTC. It specifies CASSWRTGGNFHNEQFF. J is TRBJ2-1 and V is TRBV27; TRBD1 matches at 11 bases. This CDR3 comprises 17 residues. The V segment lost 4 bases and the J segment 5 bases; nucleotides outside the gene matches: 10. Germline assignment: CDR1 MNHEY and CDR2 SMNVEV (reference sequence).

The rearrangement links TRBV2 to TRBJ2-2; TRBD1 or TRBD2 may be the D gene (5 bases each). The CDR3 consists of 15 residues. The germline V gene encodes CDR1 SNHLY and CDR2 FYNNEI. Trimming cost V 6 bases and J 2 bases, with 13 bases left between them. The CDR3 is CASSLSGLNTGELFF. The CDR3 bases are TGTGCCAGCAGCCTTTCGGGGCTAAACACCGGGGAGCTGTTTTTT.

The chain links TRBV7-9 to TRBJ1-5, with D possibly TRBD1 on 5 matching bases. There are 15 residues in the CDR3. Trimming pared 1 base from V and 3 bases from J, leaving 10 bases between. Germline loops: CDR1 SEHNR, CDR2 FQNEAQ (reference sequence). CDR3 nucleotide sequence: TGTGCCAGCAGCTTAGTGGGACGGTACAATCAGCCCCAGCATTTT. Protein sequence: CASSLVGRYNQPQHF. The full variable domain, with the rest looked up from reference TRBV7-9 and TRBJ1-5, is DTGVSQNPRHKITKRGQNVTFRCDPISEHNRLYWYRQTLGQGPEFLTYFQNEAQLEKSRLLSDRFSAERPKGSFSTLEIQRTEQGDSAMYLCASSLVGRYNQPQHFGDGTRLSIL.